This T cell receptor beta chain was retrieved from a study of immune evolution from preneoplasia to lung adenocarcinoma (TCRdb year 2021). About the study as a whole: No AAH lesions showed HLA loss of heterozygosity, compared with 7% of AIS, 15% of MIA and about a third of ADC lesions. The study profiled immune contexture across lung adenocarcinoma precursors and invasive adenocarcinoma using immune gene expression, TCR sequencing and multiplex immunofluorescence. Resected precursor lesions (AAH, AIS, MIA) and invasive adenocarcinomas were compared against paired morphologically normal lung tissue. According to the study, over a hundred samples went through TCR sequencing. POLYSOLVER was used to infer Class I HLA alleles from exome data, and LOHHLA was used to detect allele-specific HLA loss. The immune data were integrated with whole exome sequencing and methylation data from the same cohort of nodules. TCR sequencing data were obtained from more than 45 patients. The overall cohort comprised about 57 patients with pulmonary nodules who underwent surgical resection. The sample size depended on which specimens were available, not on a prior power calculation.

Between the mid-2010s and the late 2010s, the patients underwent resection in either Japan or China. Two lung cancer pathologists independently reviewed H&E slides to confirm the histologic diagnosis of every case. For nucleic acid extraction, premalignant or tumor cells were enriched by macro-dissection following pathologic assessment. The AllPrep DNA/RNA FFPE Kit was used to isolate DNA from FFPE tissue. V and J are truncated by 6 bases and 4 bases respectively, leaving an intervening sequence of 12 bases. The germline V gene encodes CDR1 MNHNS and CDR2 SASEGT. Counted from cysteine to phenylalanine, this CDR3 has 14 amino acids. CDR3 DNA only is kept here, 42 bases in frame from base 1. This clone was seen just once. Its antigen is unknown. Nothing much larger sits one base from this clone, and base qualities are not available. The immunoSEQ hsTCRbeta Kit was used to sequence TCR beta CDR3 regions from DNA. The authors' pipeline ran thus. The ImmunoSEQ Analyzer was used to analyse the TCR sequencing data. T cell clonality was calculated on productive rearrangements as 1 minus Pielou's evenness. To measure T cell diversity, the inverse Simpson index was applied to productive templates. T cell density was expressed as TCR beta template counts normalized to usable DNA, with usable DNA estimated by amplifying and sequencing housekeeping genes. Two-sided Kruskal-Wallis tests were used to compare TCR metrics across histologic stages. Imported from immuneACCESS, the table was reduced by TCRdb to in-frame sequences with V and J called. These copies leave out some clones; in studies compared against another copy, an unresolved V gene accounts for under half, and the cause of the remainder is not known. D and trimming come from the DNA, and the V and J calls and clone size come from that table. The sample contains 5,000 to 8,000 clones, around 67% of them found a single time. Around 10% of the sample goes to the ten largest clones.

Overall study results and their limits: KRAS-mutant nodules showed the highest T cell clonality compared with EGFR-mutant or double wild-type lesions. Because all patients were from Japan and China, applicability to Western populations was uncertain. Normal lung had the highest top T cell clone frequencies, which appeared to decline progressively from AAH through AIS, MIA and invasive adenocarcinoma. Clonality was highest in normal lung, while later-stage lesions appeared to show lower clonality but higher T cell density and diversity. The findings reflected association rather than direct causation, and larger cohorts with long-term follow-up and longitudinal biopsies were considered necessary.

This receptor was identified in a donor at least 70 years old with lung adenocarcinoma. The chain uses TRBV6-1 and TRBJ2-2; there is no confident call for the D gene. The sample consisted of FFPE lung adenocarcinoma in situ tissue. In the paper's terms, the cell subset or site label means: preinvasive adenocarcinoma in situ (AIS). The nucleotide sequence is TGTGCCAGCAGCGAGGTGGCCGGCACCGGGGAGCTGTTTTTT. Its protein product is CASSEVAGTGELFF.